The TCR beta chain described here comes from a study of blood T cells in healthy people across ages. Study outcomes and limitations: Diversity of TCR beta per million T cells declined in a roughly linear way with age. Donors of long life had a larger count of naive CD4+ cells and greater diversity than aged donors.

There are 14 residues in the CDR3. With V trimmed by 7 bases and J by 3 bases, 7 bases remained unmatched. This clonotype came up a few times. Its antigen is currently unknown. Samples had at least 7 million PBMCs isolated from them. A sample-barcoded 5' primer and a J-beta primer mix were used in a second PCR of roughly 6 to 12 cycles. TCRdb fed the 5' RACE reads into MiXCR, producing one record per CDR3 protein. The table has 1.8 million or so distinct CDR3 sequences, 35% to 50% seen once. Sequenced: blood. This receptor was obtained from a human donor in good health. This chain uses TRBV12-3 or TRBV12-4 with TRBJ2-5; 8 positions agree with TRBD2. CDR3 residues: CASNSRGGEETQYF. CDR3 coding DNA: TGTGCCAGCAATAGCCGGGGGGGTGAAGAGACCCAGTACTTC.